These 25 T cell receptor beta chains originate from one sample sequenced in a study of CD8+ T cells in alopecia areata. RNA was extracted and reverse transcribed into cDNA as the sequencing template. Repertoires were generated with immunoSEQ multiplex PCR, while TCRdb's copy carries only in-frame clones and drops some. The repertoire holds 250,000 to 350,000 clones, with 60% as singletons. Treatment described: oral pan-JAK inhibitor, 5-10 mg twice daily. Sequenced material: CD4+ T cells sorted from blood, taken at approximately week 51, from a patient treated with tofacitinib. The receptor source for this set is a human donor with alopecia areata.

The chain recombines TRBV27 with TRBJ2-6, with unresolved D. Trimming removed 2 bases from V and 0 bases from J, with 5 bases in between. Germline V lookup: CDR1 MNHEY, CDR2 SMNVEV (reference sequence). The CDR3 runs 15 residues. CDR3 in DNA: TGTGCCAGCAGTTTAAAGTACTCTGGGGCCAACGTCCTGACTTTC. Translated: CASSLKYSGANVLTF.

The rearrangement joins TRBV9 to TRBJ2-5, with 15 bases that match TRBD2. Germline CDR1 SGDLS, CDR2 YYNGEE. The CDR3 sequence is 17 residues long. The V segment lost 4 bases and the J segment 1 base; nucleotides outside the gene matches: 5. CDR3 DNA: TGTGCCAGCAGCATCGGGACTAGCGGGGGGTTCCAAGAGACCCAGTACTTC. Protein sequence: CASSIGTSGGFQETQYF.

The rearrangement uses TRBV5-1 and TRBJ2-7; 10 bases match TRBD1. Trimming took 4 bases from V and 7 from J; bases not matched to a gene: 14. CDR1 is SGHRS and CDR2 is YFSETQ in the germline V gene. The CDR3 runs 16 residues. The CDR3 bases are TGCGCCAGCAGCCCCATTCCGACAGGGGGCATCGAGGAGCAGTACTTC. This codes for CASSPIPTGGIEEQYF.

The J gene is TRBJ1-2, the V gene TRBV2; TRBD1 is a possible D gene (6 bases). This CDR3 comprises 11 residues. V lost 9 bases and J 5 bases, leaving 10 bases between the germline ends. Germline assignment: CDR1 SNHLY and CDR2 FYNNEI. CDR3 sequence (DNA): TGTGCCAGTGGACAGCAGTATGGCTACACCTTC. Translating gives CASGQQYGYTF.

This clone was observed a single time. This chain joins TRBV6-5 and TRBJ2-7, with D perhaps given as TRBD1 or TRBD2 (5 bases each). CDR1 and CDR2 (germline): MNHEY, SVGAGI. The CDR3 is made up of 11 amino acids. The V and J ends lost 10 bases and 9 bases respectively, with 16 bases between them. As DNA, the CDR3 is TGTGCCATCAGCCGAGGGACGGTGCAGTACTTC. Its protein is CAISRGTVQYF.

This chain joins TRBV30 and TRBJ1-2; maybe TRBD1 (5 bases). The CDR3 has 15 residues. Looked up from germline, CDR1 is GTSNPN and CDR2 is SVGIG (reference sequence). The V end was cut by 7 bases, the J end by 5 bases, with 23 bases between. CDR3 nucleotide sequence: TGTGCCTACTTAAGTGGACCGGGACTGACGTATGGCTACACCTTC. Translation gives CAYLSGPGLTYGYTF.

In DNA, the CDR3 is TGTGCCAGCAGCCAGCTACAGGGAAATTCACCCCTCCACTTT. Amino acid sequence: CASSQLQGNSPLHF. V is TRBV14 and J is TRBJ1-6; a weak D match, TRBD1 (6 bases). Germline V gives CDR1 SGHDN, CDR2 FVKESK. There are 14 residues in the CDR3. V lost 3 bases, J lost 7 bases, and 10 bases lay in between.

This clone was seen a few times. This chain uses TRBV6-1 with TRBJ2-3; D perhaps matches TRBD2 (5 bases). The CDR3 is 16 amino acids. Germline values: CDR1 MNHNS, CDR2 SASEGT. The ends were cut back, 2 bases at V and 2 bases at J, with 14 bases in the middle. The CDR3 sequence: CASSEQAVGNTDTQYF. The CDR3 DNA sequence: TGTGCCAGCAGTGAACAGGCTGTCGGGAACACAGATACGCAGTATTTT.

A few counts support this clone. CDR3 sequence reads: CAWKNTEAFF. CDR3 nucleotide sequence: TGTGCCTGGAAAAACACTGAAGCTTTCTTT. V is TRBV30 and J is TRBJ1-1; no definite D call. CDR1 and CDR2 from the germline V gene are GTSNPN and SVGIG (reference sequence). There are 10 residues in the CDR3. V lost 4 bases, J lost 2 bases, and 2 bases lay in between.

CDR3 sequence reads: CAWSTGTGGYEQYF. The CDR3 bases are TGTGCCTGGAGTACCGGGACAGGGGGTTACGAGCAGTACTTC. V and J are TRBV30 and TRBJ2-7; 11 bases fit TRBD1. The germline V gene has CDR1 GTSNPN and CDR2 SVGIG (reference sequence). After removal of 2 bases from V and 4 bases from J, the junction contained 4 bases not matched to a gene. This CDR3 is built from 14 residues.

This chain joins TRBV10-3 and TRBJ2-7; D is perhaps TRBD2 (6 bases). CDR1 and CDR2 (germline): ENHRY, SYGVKD. V was shortened by 4 bases and J by 2 bases, with 12 bases between the two germline ends. The CDR3 has 14 residues. The CDR3 sequence is CAISGGTGAYEQYF. The CDR3 region has the DNA TGTGCCATCAGTGGGGGGACTGGCGCCTACGAGCAGTACTTC.

This clone was seen only a few times. The chain uses TRBV1 and TRBJ2-3. TRBV1 is designated a pseudogene. This CDR3 region has 15 residues. The DNA for the CDR3 is TGCACCAGCAGCGCAAAGGGGCGGGCCACAGATACGCAGTATTTT. It translates to CTSSAKGRATDTQYF.

The chain recombines TRBV30 with TRBJ2-6; D is unclear. The V gene's germline CDR1 is GTSNPN and CDR2 SVGIG (reference sequence). Trimming took off 2 bases at V and 0 bases at J, with 8 bases between the two ends. The CDR3 contains 15 residues. CDR3 sequence (DNA): TGTGCCTGGAGTCCTCAGGCCTCTGGGGCCAACGTCCTGACTTTC. It specifies CAWSPQASGANVLTF.

Regarding this clone: Other DNA sequences of this sample code for an identical CDR3. As DNA, the CDR3 is TGTGCCTGGAGTAGGGGGACGGGGATGAACACTGAAGCTTTCTTT. It translates to CAWSRGTGMNTEAFF. The chain links TRBV30 to TRBJ1-1; D is possibly TRBD1 (6 bases). This CDR3 is 15 amino acids long. Germline values: CDR1 GTSNPN, CDR2 SVGIG (reference sequence). The ends were cut back, 2 bases at V and 0 bases at J, with 13 bases in the middle.

This clone was recorded only once. V gene TRBV30 combines with J gene TRBJ2-3, with 7 positions matching TRBD1. Germline loops: CDR1 GTSNPN, CDR2 SVGIG (reference sequence). V lost 2 bases to trimming and J lost 7 bases; unmatched junction nucleotides: 12. This CDR3 comprises 15 residues. CDR3 coding DNA: TGTGCCTGGAGTACGCCCCGACAGGGCCGGTATACGCAGTATTTT. Translated, it gives CAWSTPRQGRYTQYF.

The table lists this clone with a few counts. The rearrangement links TRBV29-1 to TRBJ1-2; 7 bases agree with TRBD1. Germline CDR1 SQVTM, CDR2 ANQGSEA. The V segment lost 4 bases and the J segment 6 bases; nucleotides outside the gene matches: 5. The CDR3 consists of 12 residues. CDR3 bases: TGCAGCGTTGGGGAGGGGGCTGATGGCTACACCTTC. Translated, it gives CSVGEGADGYTF.

The chain uses TRBV11-1 and TRBJ1-2, with a weak D call TRBD1 (5 bases). The CDR3 length is 15 residues. V was trimmed by 5 bases and J by 4 bases, leaving 17 bases between them. CDR1 and CDR2 from the germline V gene are SGHAT and FQDESV (reference sequence). The CDR3 region has the DNA TGTGCCAGCAGCAACCGCGGGACGGGGCGCTATGGCTACACCTTC. Amino acid sequence: CASSNRGTGRYGYTF.

The chain is built from TRBV29-1 and TRBJ2-5; possibly TRBD2 for D (5 bases). V dropped 4 bases and J dropped 0 bases, with 9 bases sitting between them. Germline V gene lookup returns CDR1 SQVTM and CDR2 ANQGSEA. The length of the CDR3 is 13 residues. CDR3 loop: CSVVQRYQETQYF. In DNA form, the CDR3 reads TGCAGCGTTGTCCAGCGGTACCAAGAGACCCAGTACTTC.

The chain is built from TRBV29-1 and TRBJ1-2, with TRBD1 matching over 7 bases. Losses at the gene ends were 5 bases for V and 4 bases for J; bases not matched to a gene: 10. Per germline, CDR1 SQVTM and CDR2 ANQGSEA. This CDR3 is built from 14 residues. The CDR3 loop is CSVLGETGTYGYTF. CDR3 sequence (DNA): TGCAGCGTTCTGGGGGAGACAGGGACCTATGGCTACACCTTC.

The chain joins TRBV5-1 to TRBJ2-7, with a tentative D call TRBD2 (5 bases). Trimming removed 0 bases at V and 2 bases at J, with 12 bases between. Germline V lookup: CDR1 SGHRS, CDR2 YFSETQ. CDR3 size: 15 residues. The CDR3, as DNA: TGCGCCAGCAGCTTGGGGCTAGCTCCGACCTACGAGCAGTACTTC. Its protein is CASSLGLAPTYEQYF. Filled out from reference TRBV5-1 and TRBJ2-7, the complete variable domain reads KAGVTQTPRYLIKTRGQQVTLSCSPISGHRSVSWYQQTPGQGLQFLFEYFSETQRNKGNFPGRFSGRQFSNSRSEMNVSTLELGDSALYLCASSLGLAPTYEQYFGPGTRLTVT.

The rearrangement links TRBV2 to TRBJ1-5; D not resolved. The V end lost 7 bases, the J end lost 2 bases, and 6 bases lay between the germline ends. The CDR3 sequence is 12 residues long. Germline assignment: CDR1 SNHLY and CDR2 FYNNEI. The CDR3: CASNRGNQPQHF. The CDR3 DNA reads TGTGCCAGCAATAGGGGCAATCAGCCCCAGCATTTT.

V is TRBV5-1 and J is TRBJ2-3; D remains unclear. The V and J ends lost 5 bases and 1 base respectively, with 8 bases between them. CDR3 length: 13 amino acids. The V gene's germline CDR1 is SGHRS and CDR2 YFSETQ. The CDR3 is CASRRTGTDTQYF. CDR3 bases: TGCGCCAGCAGAAGAACAGGCACAGATACGCAGTATTTT.

The chain carries TRBV2 and TRBJ2-3; unclear D gene. V was shortened by 2 bases and J by 7 bases, with 4 bases between the two germline ends. This CDR3 comprises 11 residues. Germline V lookup: CDR1 SNHLY, CDR2 FYNNEI. The CDR3 spells CASSERYTQYF. The CDR3 DNA sequence: TGTGCCAGCAGTGAACGATATACGCAGTATTTT.

The rearrangement links TRBV6-5 to TRBJ1-2; tentative D call: TRBD1 (5 bases). The V gene's germline CDR1 is MNHEY and CDR2 SVGAGI. The CDR3 is 16 amino acids. V was cut by 4 bases and J by 7 bases, with 22 bases left in between. DNA of the CDR3: TGTGCCAGCAGTTCGAGGGGTGGACGGGGCCGAGGTGGCTACACCTTC. Amino acids: CASSSRGGRGRGGYTF.

The rearrangement joins TRBV7-2 to TRBJ2-1; D uncertain. The CDR3 extends over 13 amino acids. Germline CDR1 reads SGHTA; CDR2 reads FQGNSA. Trimming took 1 base from V and 15 from J, leaving 16 bases between them. The CDR3 nucleotides are TGTGCCAGCAGCTTAGAGGAATACGGAAGTCGGTTCTTC. Its protein product is CASSLEEYGSRFF.